This T cell receptor beta chain emerged from a study of T cell repertoires in cytomegalovirus infection. Study-wide context: Public TCR beta signatures provided an indication of both CMV infection and a matching HLA type. Study findings and constraints: HLA-C-restricted, CMV-specific TCR beta clonotypes were dominant ex vivo.

This CDR3 has 16 residues. Germline V gene lookup returns CDR1 MDHEN and CDR2 SYDVKM. Between the trimmed V and J ends, which lost 2 bases and 9 bases, there was a span of 20 bases. One entry per CDR3 protein results from TCRdb running MiXCR on the reads. Seen here are a few hundred thousand distinct CDR3 sequences, about an eighth observed once, and the top ten hold roughly 8.9%. This clonotype has a count of ten or more. Its matching antigen is unknown. The sequence was obtained from a human donor in good health (CMV status not recorded). Some clones in this sample may be carry-over from other donors' samples. V usage is TRBV28 and J usage is TRBJ2-4, with a possible D match to TRBD2 (6 bases). The specimen was PBMCs. CDR3 coding DNA: TGTGCCAGCAGTTTAACCGGACTCTACCGGGGGAGCATTCAGTACTTC. It translates to CASSLTGLYRGSIQYF.